These 18 T cell receptor beta chains were all obtained from the same sample, sequenced in a study of T cells in Graves' hyperthyroidism and ophthalmopathy. The CDR3 regions of TCR beta were amplified from RNA transcripts. HTBI primers were employed in a first-round RT-PCR of the TCR CDR3. One entry per CDR3 protein, called by TCRdb with MiXCR from the multiplex PCR reads. The sample shows more than 300,000 distinct CDR3 sequences, around 13% of them seen only once. The specimen sequenced was blood. The receptors derive from a woman aged 30 to 39 with Graves' hyperthyroidism.

This clonotype was observed a handful of times. The DNA for the CDR3 is TGTGCCAGCAGCCTGGTAAAAAGCTCTACCTTAGCCAAAAACATTCAGTACTTC. Encoded protein: CASSLVKSSTLAKNIQYF. The gene calls are TRBV28 and TRBJ2-4, with D unclear. CDR3 length: 18 residues. Trimming stripped 6 bases from V and 0 bases from J, with 21 bases between. Germline CDR1 is MDHEN and CDR2 is SYDVKM.

This clonotype was seen many times. The V and J genes are TRBV6-1 and TRBJ2-7, with 8 bases lining up with TRBD1. The CDR3 is made up of 13 amino acids. In germline, CDR1 is MNHNS, CDR2 SASEGT. With V trimmed by 8 bases and J by 5 bases, 8 bases remained unmatched. Here the CDR3 DNA reads TGTGCCAGCCAAAGGACAGGGAGCCACGAGCAGTACTTC. It translates to CASQRTGSHEQYF.

At least ten counts were recorded for this clonotype. The V call is TRBV19, the J call TRBJ2-7; 7 bases agree with TRBD2. V was clipped by 5 bases and J by 0 bases; unmatched bases: 4. Per germline, CDR1 LNHDA and CDR2 SQIVND (reference sequence). This CDR3 has 14 amino acids. CDR3: CASSALADSYEQYF. CDR3 bases: TGTGCCAGTAGTGCCCTAGCGGACTCCTACGAGCAGTACTTC.

The gene calls are TRBV20-1 and TRBJ2-3; 10 bases match TRBD1. The CDR3 covers 13 residues. Germline V lookup: CDR1 DFQATT, CDR2 SNEGSKA (reference sequence). V gave up 5 bases and J gave up 1 base; unmatched junction bases: 0. The CDR3 sequence is CSAGTGGTDTQYF. DNA for the CDR3: TGCAGTGCTGGGACAGGGGGCACAGATACGCAGTATTTT.

Only a few counts were recorded for this clonotype. The chain combines TRBV7-2 with TRBJ2-1; no clear D. The CDR3 is 18 amino acids. The germline V and J ends were trimmed by 1 base and 0 bases, with 16 bases remaining between them. From germline, CDR1 is SGHTA and CDR2 FQGNSA. CDR3 loop: CASSLGPPGLGSYNEQFF. The CDR3 DNA reads as TGTGCCAGCAGCTTAGGCCCCCCAGGCTTGGGCTCCTACAATGAGCAGTTCTTC. The entire variable domain, with the rest obtained from reference TRBV7-2 and TRBJ2-1, is as follows: GAGVSQSPSNKVTEKGKDVELRCDPISGHTALYWYRQSLGQGLEFLIYFQGNSAPDKSGLPSDRFSAERTGGSVSTLTIQRTQQEDSAVYLCASSLGPPGLGSYNEQFFGPGTRLTVL.

About this clonotype: A much larger clone differs by one base, so this may be a read error. The V and J genes are TRBV11-2 and TRBJ1-2; D unclear. Trimming removed 11 bases from V and 3 bases from J, with 7 bases in between. This CDR3 contains 10 residues. Germline V gene lookup returns CDR1 SGHAT and CDR2 FQNNGV. This CDR3 reads CAAEDYGYTF. The CDR3 DNA reads as TGTGCCGCGGAGGACTATGGCTACACCTTC.

This clonotype was detected many times. The chain is built from TRBV20-1 and TRBJ1-1, with 7 bases lining up with TRBD1. The J segment lost 2 bases and the V segment lost 6 bases, leaving 6 bases of the junction unmatched. The CDR3 extends over 13 amino acids. The germline CDR1 and CDR2 sequences are DFQATT and SNEGSKA (reference sequence). The CDR3 spells CSAATGRNTEAFF. In DNA form, the CDR3 reads TGCAGTGCAGCGACAGGGCGCAACACTGAAGCTTTCTTT.

In its sample, this clonotype was seen once. Since a much larger clone is just one base distant, this may be a read error. This rearrangement joins TRBV10-1 to TRBJ2-3; tentatively, D is TRBD2 (5 bases). The germline V and J ends were trimmed by 10 bases and 3 bases, with 17 bases remaining between them. The germline V gene has CDR1 WNHNN and CDR2 SYGVQD (reference sequence). This CDR3 contains 14 residues. CDR3 in DNA: TGCGCCACCGGAAGAACTAGTGGTACAGATACGCAGTATTTT. Its protein is CATGRTSGTDTQYF.

The table lists this clonotype with many counts. The chain couples TRBV20-1 to TRBJ2-1; D perhaps matches TRBD2 (6 bases). This CDR3 comprises 14 residues. CDR1 and CDR2 from the germline V gene are DFQATT and SNEGSKA (reference sequence). Deletions cut 6 bases from V and 5 bases from J, with 17 bases between. DNA for the CDR3: TGCAGTGCCCCACGGCCGGGACTGAACAATGAGCAGTTCTTC. Protein product: CSAPRPGLNNEQFF.

The chain is built from TRBV29-1 and TRBJ2-5; TRBD2 matches 9 bases. Trimming took 6 bases from V and 7 from J; bases not matched to a gene: 9. Looked up from germline, CDR1 is SQVTM and CDR2 is ANQGSEA. The CDR3 loop spans 13 amino acids. The CDR3 nucleotides read TGCAGCGTCGTTAGCGGGAGTTGGGGGACCCAGTACTTC. This translates into CSVVSGSWGTQYF.

Worth noting for this clonotype: The junction and the germline gene differ at one end; a read error may be behind it. The V gene is TRBV29-1, the J gene TRBJ2-1; TRBD2 matches at 7 bases. The CDR3 totals 14 residues. CDR1 SQVTM and CDR2 ANQGSEA come from the germline V gene. This chain's CDR3 is CSARTGLNYNGQFF. In DNA, the CDR3 is TGCAGCGCCCGAACGGGACTAAATTACAATGGGCAGTTCTTC.

This clonotype was counted a few times. V usage is TRBV19 and J usage is TRBJ2-2, with TRBD2 matching over 7 bases. The J segment lost 6 bases and the V segment lost 11 bases, leaving 3 bases of the junction unmatched. Germline lookup yields CDR1 LNHDA and CDR2 SQIVND (reference sequence). CDR3 length: 11 amino acids. The CDR3 DNA is TGTGCCGGGGGGGGGGCCGGGGAGCTGTTTTTT. The encoded protein is CAGGGAGELFF.

This clonotype was seen a few times. V usage is TRBV29-1 and J usage is TRBJ2-1, with D possibly being TRBD1 or TRBD2 (5 bases each). The CDR3 consists of 17 residues. From germline, CDR1 is SQVTM and CDR2 ANQGSEA. V lost 0 bases, J lost 0 bases, and 15 bases lay in between. The CDR3 sequence is CSVEDVGDGYSYNEQFF. CDR3 nucleotide sequence: TGCAGCGTTGAAGACGTTGGGGACGGTTACTCCTACAATGAGCAGTTCTTC.

This clonotype showed up just a few times. The chain has TRBV27 and TRBJ2-7; tentative D call: TRBD1 (6 bases). V shed 4 bases and J shed 4 bases, with 14 bases lying between them. The germline V gene has CDR1 MNHEY and CDR2 SMNVEV (reference sequence). This CDR3 spans 14 amino acids. CDR3 amino acids: CASSYYGGAYEQYF. In DNA, the CDR3 is TGTGCCAGCAGTTACTATGGGGGCGCGTACGAGCAGTACTTC.

The V gene is TRBV6-1, the J gene TRBJ2-5; 10 bases fit TRBD2. V trimming: 8 bases; J trimming: 1 base; junction bases outside the gene matches: 4. The CDR3 is made up of 14 amino acids. Germline CDR1 is MNHNS and CDR2 is SASEGT. The CDR3 DNA reads TGTGCCAGCGGGGCTAGCGGGAGCCAAGAGACCCAGTACTTC. Protein sequence: CASGASGSQETQYF.

This chain links TRBV28 with TRBJ1-2, with D perhaps TRBD1 (6 bases). The CDR3 is 12 residues long. The germline V gene encodes CDR1 MDHEN and CDR2 SYDVKM. V lost 4 bases and J 6 bases, leaving 9 bases between the germline ends. CDR3 loop: CASSSQGHGYTF. Written as DNA, the CDR3 is TGTGCCAGCAGTTCACAGGGCCATGGCTACACCTTC.

This clonotype was counted a few times. V is TRBV18 and J is TRBJ2-7; 7 nucleotides line up with TRBD1. Trimming cost V 4 bases and J 2 bases; bases outside gene matches: 5. Germline V gene lookup returns CDR1 KGHSH and CDR2 LQKENI. The CDR3 consists of 14 residues. DNA of the CDR3: TGTGCCAGCTCACTGACAGGGCTGACCTACGAGCAGTACTTC. It codes for CASSLTGLTYEQYF.

The V call is TRBV11-3, the J call TRBJ2-3; tentatively, D is TRBD1 or TRBD2 (5 bases each). Germline values: CDR1 SGHNT, CDR2 YENEEA. V dropped 0 bases and J dropped 11 bases, with 12 bases sitting between them. The CDR3 covers 13 residues. Here the CDR3 reads CASSLEGTLKQYF. The CDR3 DNA follows: TGTGCCAGCAGCTTAGAGGGGACGCTGAAGCAGTATTTT.